These 16 T cell receptor beta chains were sequenced from one sample in a study of cytomegalovirus exposure and HLA in healthy donors. Use of 60 Vbeta and 13 Jbeta primers characterized the PCR. The protocol was immunoSEQ multiplex PCR, while the TCRdb copy is restricted to in-frame clones and leaves out a portion. Counted here are roughly 250,000 clones, around four fifths occurring once; the ten biggest clones make up roughly 2%. Specimen: PBMCs. The receptors come from a woman in her 40s in good health and CMV-seropositive.

The rearrangement joins TRBV7-2 to TRBJ2-3; D is ambiguous. Germline loops: CDR1 SGHTA, CDR2 FQGNSA. With 2 bases removed from V and 2 bases from J, the gap between germline ends came to 8 bases. The CDR3 length is 14 residues. The CDR3 reads CASSLRLHTDTQYF. For the CDR3, the DNA is TGTGCCAGCAGCTTAAGACTGCACACAGATACGCAGTATTTT.

This clone came up once. The chain has TRBV7-9 and TRBJ2-2, with D tentatively TRBD1 (6 bases). The CDR3 has 14 residues. Germline values: CDR1 SEHNR, CDR2 FQNEAQ (reference sequence). Trimming removed 1 base from V and 6 bases from J, with 9 bases in between. DNA of the CDR3: TGTGCCAGCAGCTTAGAGCCAGGGGCCGGGGAGCTGTTTTTT. Translating gives CASSLEPGAGELFF.

This clone was counted a single time. Other nucleotide sequences from this sample produce the same CDR3. The CDR3 region is CASSSPTTSGSGEQYF. The CDR3 coding sequence is TGTGCCAGCAGTTCACCGACAACTAGCGGGTCCGGGGAGCAGTACTTC. This chain joins TRBV6-6 and TRBJ2-7; TRBD2 aligns across 9 bases. V lost 4 bases and J lost 7; bases outside the gene matches: 14. Germline CDR1 reads MNHNY; CDR2 reads SVGAGI (reference sequence). The CDR3 extends over 16 amino acids.

The rearrangement links TRBV9 to TRBJ2-3; D may be TRBD1 (5 bases). The V end was cut by 0 bases, the J end by 0 bases, with 11 bases between. The CDR3 spans 16 residues. In germline, CDR1 is SGDLS, CDR2 YYNGEE. The DNA of the CDR3 is TGTGCCAGCAGCGTAGATCCGCAGGGTAGCACAGATACGCAGTATTTT. This gives the protein CASSVDPQGSTDTQYF.

V and J are TRBV29-1 and TRBJ2-7; the match to TRBD2 covers 7 bases. Trimming cost V 6 bases and J 2 bases; bases outside gene matches: 1. Germline V lookup: CDR1 SQVTM, CDR2 ANQGSEA. The CDR3 covers 11 residues. In DNA form, the CDR3 reads TGCAGCGTCCGGGAGGCCTACGAGCAGTACTTC. It is translated as CSVREAYEQYF.

This sequence joins TRBV19 and TRBJ2-2, with 7 bases aligning to TRBD2. V gave up 9 bases and J gave up 2 bases; unmatched junction bases: 15. CDR1 is LNHDA, CDR2 SQIVND, per germline (reference sequence). The CDR3 is 17 residues long. CDR3 loop: CASHPPPGRANTGELFF. The CDR3 DNA reads TGTGCCAGCCACCCCCCTCCGGGGAGGGCAAACACCGGGGAGCTGTTTTTT.

This clone has more than one count but fewer than ten. The chain couples TRBV25-1 to TRBJ1-1; 9 bases are a match to TRBD1. Germline loops: CDR1 MGHDK, CDR2 SYGVNS. The CDR3 covers 13 residues. After removal of 10 bases from V and 4 bases from J, the junction contained 7 bases not matched to a gene. CDR3 amino acids: CATLQGASTEAFF. The CDR3 DNA reads TGTGCCACCCTACAGGGGGCAAGCACTGAAGCTTTCTTT.

The chain recombines TRBV5-1 with TRBJ2-7; TRBD2 matches at 8 bases. Germline assignment: CDR1 SGHRS and CDR2 YFSETQ. The CDR3 length is 15 residues. Trimming removed 7 bases from V and 4 bases from J; junction bases left unmatched: 13. The CDR3 region has the DNA TGCGCCAGCCAACCCGGCCTAGCGGGTATTTACGAGCAGTACTTC. Protein: CASQPGLAGIYEQYF.

The V call is TRBV6-5, the J call TRBJ2-7, with a weak D call TRBD2 (5 bases). Germline CDR1 and CDR2: MNHEY and SVGAGI. This CDR3 has 15 amino acids. Trimming removed 7 bases at V and 0 bases at J, with 16 bases between. The CDR3 spells CASNDGSQNSYEQYF. The CDR3 DNA reads as TGTGCCAGCAATGATGGGAGCCAGAACTCCTACGAGCAGTACTTC.

As DNA, the CDR3 is TGTGCCAGCAGCGAGGGACTAGCGGGAGGGAACTACAATGAGCAGTTCTTC. As protein: CASSEGLAGGNYNEQFF. The rearrangement joins TRBV9 to TRBJ2-1; 16 nucleotides agree with TRBD2. The CDR3 spans 17 residues. Germline V gene lookup returns CDR1 SGDLS and CDR2 YYNGEE. The V and J ends lost 3 bases and 3 bases, in that order; junction bases with no gene match: 3.

The genes are TRBV28 and TRBJ2-3; 11 positions agree with TRBD2. Germline V gene sequence: CDR1 MDHEN, CDR2 SYDVKM. This CDR3 comprises 17 residues. Trimming at V came to 10 bases and at J to 8 bases, leaving 20 bases not matched to a gene. The CDR3 reads CATDPLLVAGGPGTQYF. The CDR3 DNA sequence: TGTGCCACCGACCCTCTGTTGGTAGCGGGAGGGCCCGGTACGCAGTATTTT. Supplemented by reference TRBV28 and TRBJ2-3, the full variable domain reads DVKVTQSSRYLVKRTGEKVFLECVQDMDHENMFWYRQDPGLGLRLIYFSYDVKMKEKGDIPEGYSVSREKKERFSLILESASTNQTSMYLCATDPLLVAGGPGTQYFGPGTRLTVL.

The J gene is TRBJ1-3, the V gene TRBV4-2, with D tentatively TRBD1 (5 bases). The CDR3 is made up of 14 amino acids. V was cut by 4 bases and J by 2 bases, with 9 bases left in between. Germline V gene data show CDR1 as LGHNA and CDR2 as YNFKEQ. CDR3 coding DNA: TGTGCCAGCAGCCTACCAGGGACTGGAAACACCATATATTTT. This codes for CASSLPGTGNTIYF.

This clone is a singleton in its sample. The chain links TRBV27 to TRBJ1-3; D is perhaps TRBD1 (5 bases). The germline V gene encodes CDR1 MNHEY and CDR2 SMNVEV (reference sequence). The CDR3 runs to 13 residues. Trimming shortened V by 6 bases and J by 7 bases, and 13 bases separated the two germline ends. CDR3 in amino acids: CASRESRANTIYF. CDR3 sequence (DNA): TGTGCCAGCAGAGAGTCCAGGGCTAACACCATATATTTT.

The V and J genes are TRBV5-4 and TRBJ2-4; 9 bases map to TRBD2. This CDR3 has 15 amino acids. J lost 10 bases, V lost 4 bases, and 12 bases had no gene match. Germline CDR1 reads SGHNT; CDR2 reads YYREEE (reference sequence). The CDR3 DNA sequence: TGTGCCAGCAGCGCGGGACTAGCAGGTCCGGAAATTCAGTACTTC. Amino acids: CASSAGLAGPEIQYF.

The rearrangement joins TRBV28 to TRBJ2-7; 7 bases map to TRBD1. The germline CDR1 and CDR2 sequences are MDHEN and SYDVKM. J gave up 5 bases and V 6 bases, and 7 bases lay outside the gene matches. This CDR3 comprises 13 residues. The CDR3 region is CASRPGQSHEQYF. The CDR3 DNA follows: TGTGCCAGCAGACCGGGACAGAGCCACGAGCAGTACTTC.

This clone was picked up a small number of times. The junction departs from the called germline gene at one end, perhaps through a read error. The chain carries TRBV7-9 and TRBJ2-1; 10 bases line up with TRBD2. This CDR3 is built from 18 residues. Germline V gene lookup returns CDR1 SEHNR and CDR2 FQNEAQ (reference sequence). CDR3 amino acids: CSSSPKIRLAGATGEQFF. The CDR3 DNA follows: TGTTCCAGCAGCCCGAAAATACGTCTAGCGGGAGCCACAGGGGAGCAGTTCTTC.